This paragraph covers one TCR beta chain sequence. Its specificity is not known. CDR3 size: 15 residues. CDR1 and CDR2 from the germline V gene are MNHEY and SVGAGI. The V and J ends lost 5 bases and 6 bases, in that order; junction bases with no gene match: 11. This record belongs to a study of T cell responses to AZD1222 COVID-19 vaccine. The study, taken as a whole, reports: Regions 160-218 and 743-854 dominated among vaccine-associated CD4 TCRs spanning spike. None of the repertoires were sampled until the peak T cell response had passed. A mostly white British donor set with more females was recruited, and clonal diversity was possibly underestimated.

Repertoires were generated with immunoSEQ multiplex PCR, while TCRdb's copy carries only in-frame clones and drops some. The sample has 110,000 to 150,000 clones; roughly 90% are singletons. V usage is TRBV6-5 and J usage is TRBJ2-7, with 9 bases fitting TRBD1. The receptor's source is an adult who received the AZD1222 COVID-19 vaccine. This sample comprised peripheral blood, obtained 28 days after the second AZD1222 dose. The chain's CDR3 is CASSQNRGRPGEQYF. CDR3 in DNA: TGTGCCAGCAGTCAAAACAGGGGGCGACCGGGCGAGCAGTACTTC.